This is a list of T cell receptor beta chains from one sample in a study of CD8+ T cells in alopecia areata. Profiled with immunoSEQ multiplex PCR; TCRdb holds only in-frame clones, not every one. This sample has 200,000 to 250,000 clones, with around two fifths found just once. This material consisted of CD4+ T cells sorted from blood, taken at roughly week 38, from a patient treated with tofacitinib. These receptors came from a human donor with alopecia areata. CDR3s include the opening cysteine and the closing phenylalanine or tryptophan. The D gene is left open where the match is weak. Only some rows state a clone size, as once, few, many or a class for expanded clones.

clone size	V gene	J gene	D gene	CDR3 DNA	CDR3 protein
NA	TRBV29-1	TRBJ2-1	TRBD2	TGCAGCGTTGTGACTAGCGGGAGAGGGGATGAGCAGTTCTTC	CSVVTSGRGDEQFF
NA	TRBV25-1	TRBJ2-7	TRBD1	TGTGCCAGCAGTGAGGGGACAGGGTATTCCTACGAGCAGTACTTC	CASSEGTGYSYEQYF
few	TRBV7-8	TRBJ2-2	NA	TGTGCCAGCAGCCAGGTGACAGGAGGCGGCGGGGAGCTGTTTTTT	CASSQVTGGGGELFF
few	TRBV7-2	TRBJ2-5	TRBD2	TGTGCCAGCAGCTACCGTGGGGCTAGCGGGATCATATTTCAAGAGACCCAGTACTTC	CASSYRGASGIIFQETQYF
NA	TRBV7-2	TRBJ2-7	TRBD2	TGTGCCAGCAGCTTAGGACTAGCGGGAGTTTCTCCCTACGAGCAGTACTTC	CASSLGLAGVSPYEQYF
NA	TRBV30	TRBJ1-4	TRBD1	TGTGCCTGGACAAAAGGAGGGGGCTTTGAAAAACTGTTTTTT	CAWTKGGGFEKLFF
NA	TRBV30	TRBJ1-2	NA	TGTGCCTGGAGTGTTGGGCGGTTCTATGGCTACACCTTC	CAWSVGRFYGYTF
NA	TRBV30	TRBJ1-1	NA	TGTGCCCTAAGTAGGATAGGGCACAACACTGAAGCTTTCTTT	CALSRIGHNTEAFF
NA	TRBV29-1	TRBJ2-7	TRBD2	TGCAGCGTTAGACTAGCGGGAGATGGGGAGCAGTACTTC	CSVRLAGDGEQYF
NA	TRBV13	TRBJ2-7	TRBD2	TGTGCCAGCAGACTCACCGGGACTAGCGGTTCCTACGAGCAGTACTTC	CASRLTGTSGSYEQYF
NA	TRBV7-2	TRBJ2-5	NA	TGTGCCAGCAGCTTACTAGTGGAGACCCAGTACTTC	CASSLLVETQYF
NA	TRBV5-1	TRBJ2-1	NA	TGCGCCAGCAGCTTGAAGGTCACGAACTGGCCTGGTGAGCAGTTCTTC	CASSLKVTNWPGEQFF
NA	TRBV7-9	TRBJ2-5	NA	TGTGCCAGCAGCGTTCTCGGGGAAGAGACCCAGTACTTC	CASSVLGEETQYF
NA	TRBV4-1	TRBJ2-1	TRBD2	TGCGCCAGCAGCCATGCGCTAGCGGACAACAATGAGCAGTTCTTC	CASSHALADNNEQFF
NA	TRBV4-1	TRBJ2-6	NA	TGCGCCAGCAGCCCGGGGGAATCTGGGGCCAACGTCCTGACTTTC	CASSPGESGANVLTF
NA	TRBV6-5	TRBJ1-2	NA	TGTGCCAGCAGTTACTCGACAGGCCTAAGTGGCTACACCTTC	CASSYSTGLSGYTF
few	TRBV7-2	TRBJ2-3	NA	TGTGCCAGCAGCTCCTGGGCGGGCACAGATACGCAGTATTTT	CASSSWAGTDTQYF
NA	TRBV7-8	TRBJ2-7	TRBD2	TGTGCCAGCAGCCCCCGCGATGGGCGGGAGACCTACGAGCAGTACTTC	CASSPRDGRETYEQYF
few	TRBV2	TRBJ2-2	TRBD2	TGTGCCAGCAGTGAGAGGACTAGCTGGGCCGGGGAGCTGTTTTTT	CASSERTSWAGELFF
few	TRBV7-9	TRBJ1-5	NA	TGTGCCAGCAGCTTAGGGTTGGGACAGCCCCAGCATTTT	CASSLGLGQPQHF
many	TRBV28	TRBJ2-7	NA	TGTGCCACCTCCGAATTCGGGAGCTCCTACGAGCAGTACTTC	CATSEFGSSYEQYF
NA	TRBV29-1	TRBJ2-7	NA	TGCAGCGTTGGGACAGAGCCCTACGAGCAGTACTTC	CSVGTEPYEQYF
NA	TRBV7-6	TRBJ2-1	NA	TGTGCCAGCAGCTTAGCGAGCGGCAGCTCCTACAATGAGCAGTTCTTC	CASSLASGSSYNEQFF
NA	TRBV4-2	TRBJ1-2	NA	TGTGCCAGCAGCCAAGGGGGAGTGGACTATGGCTACACCTTC	CASSQGGVDYGYTF
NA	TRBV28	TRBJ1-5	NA	TGTGCCAGCAGTTTTCCGGGGCGCAATCAGCCCCAGCATTTT	CASSFPGRNQPQHF
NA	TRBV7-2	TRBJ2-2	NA	TGTGCCAGCAGCTTAATCAACGTCGGCACCGGGGAGCTGTTTTTT	CASSLINVGTGELFF
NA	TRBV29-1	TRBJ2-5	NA	TGCAGCGTTACTAGACGGGGCGTCGGCGAGACCCAGTACTTC	CSVTRRGVGETQYF